This T cell receptor (beta chain) was identified in a study of T cells in Graves' hyperthyroidism and ophthalmopathy. Overall study findings and caveats: Ophthalmopathy, as predicted by the model, came a median approximately 6.5 months after the prediction.

Template material for amplifying TCR beta CDR3 regions consisted of RNA transcripts. A first-round RT-PCR of the TCR CDR3 used the HTBI primer set. TCRdb recomputed calls from the multiplex PCR reads with MiXCR, one row per CDR3 protein. There are hundreds of thousands of distinct CDR3 sequences in the sample; about 14% occur only once, and approximately 15% lies in the top ten. V was trimmed by 2 bases and J by 3 bases, leaving 4 bases between them. The CDR3 has 12 amino acids. Germline assignment: CDR1 ENHRY and CDR2 SYGVKD. This clonotype was counted ten times or more. What it recognizes is unknown.

Source material: blood. The chain joins TRBV10-3 to TRBJ2-5; D uncertain. This clonotype originated in a middle-aged woman with Graves' hyperthyroidism. The CDR3: CAISEPEETQYF. The CDR3 region has the DNA TGTGCCATCAGTGAGCCGGAAGAGACCCAGTACTTC.